This entry describes one TCR beta chain. Antigen: not known. This sample is part of a study of CD8+CD57+ T cells in acquired aplastic anemia. Turning to the study itself: Healthy donor CD4+ samples were sequenced to a depth that averaged around 11 million reads.

Study findings and constraints: No significant patient-versus-control difference appeared in CD8+ Simpson's diversity.

Genomic DNA was employed as the template in profiling TCR beta VDJ and CDR3. In TCRdb, the reads were re-called with MiXCR into one record per CDR3 protein. The repertoire has 200,000 to 250,000 distinct CDR3 sequences, about a third of them found once; the top ten carry 0.95% to 1.3%. The CDR3 sequence is 12 residues long. Per germline, CDR1 SNHLY and CDR2 FYNNEI. The J gene is TRBJ2-3, the V gene TRBV2, with a possible D match to TRBD1 (5 bases). The J call is uncertain, as TRBJ1-5 better fits the DNA end. The clonotype comes from a human donor in good health, serving as a control. The material sequenced was sorted CD4+, CD8+, or CD8+CD57+ T cells (not recorded which) from PBMCs. CDR3 amino acids: CARVRGADTQHF. As DNA, the CDR3 is TGTGCCAGAGTTCGGGGCGCAGATACGCAGCATTTT.